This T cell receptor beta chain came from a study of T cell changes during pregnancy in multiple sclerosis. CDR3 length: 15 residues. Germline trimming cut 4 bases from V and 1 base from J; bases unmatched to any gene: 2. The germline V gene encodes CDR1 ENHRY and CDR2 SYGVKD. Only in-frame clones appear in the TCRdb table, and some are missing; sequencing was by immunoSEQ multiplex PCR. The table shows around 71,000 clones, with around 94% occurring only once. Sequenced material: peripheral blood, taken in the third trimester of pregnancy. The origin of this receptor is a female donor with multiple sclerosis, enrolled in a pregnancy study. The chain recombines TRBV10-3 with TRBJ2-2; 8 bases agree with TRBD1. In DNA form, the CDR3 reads TGTGCCATCAGTGCGGACAGGGAGAACACCGGGGAGCTGTTTTTT. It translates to CAISADRENTGELFF.